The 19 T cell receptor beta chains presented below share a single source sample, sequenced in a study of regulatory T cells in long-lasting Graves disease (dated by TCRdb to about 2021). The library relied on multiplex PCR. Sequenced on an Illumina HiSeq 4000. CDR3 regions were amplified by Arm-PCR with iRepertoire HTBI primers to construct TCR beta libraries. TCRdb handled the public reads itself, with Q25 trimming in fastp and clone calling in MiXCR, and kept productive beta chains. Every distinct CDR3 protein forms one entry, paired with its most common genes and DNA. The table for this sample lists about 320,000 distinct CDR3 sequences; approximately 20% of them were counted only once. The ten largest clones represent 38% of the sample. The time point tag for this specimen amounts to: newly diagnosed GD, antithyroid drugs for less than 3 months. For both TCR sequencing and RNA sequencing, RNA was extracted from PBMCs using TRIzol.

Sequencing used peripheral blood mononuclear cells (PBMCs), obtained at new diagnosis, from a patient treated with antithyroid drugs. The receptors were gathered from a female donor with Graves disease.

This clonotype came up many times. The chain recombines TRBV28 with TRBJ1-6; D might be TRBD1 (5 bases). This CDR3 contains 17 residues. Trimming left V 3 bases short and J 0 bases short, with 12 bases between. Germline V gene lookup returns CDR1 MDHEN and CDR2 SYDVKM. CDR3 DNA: TGTGCCAGCAGTTTGTTCCAGGGAGACTCCTATAATTCACCCCTCCACTTT. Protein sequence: CASSLFQGDSYNSPLHF.

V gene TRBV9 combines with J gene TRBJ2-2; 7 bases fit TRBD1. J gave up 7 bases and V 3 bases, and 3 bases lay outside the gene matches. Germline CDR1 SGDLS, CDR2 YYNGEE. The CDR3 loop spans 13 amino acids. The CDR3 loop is CASSGQGGGELFF. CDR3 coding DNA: TGTGCCAGCAGCGGACAGGGCGGCGGGGAGCTGTTTTTT.

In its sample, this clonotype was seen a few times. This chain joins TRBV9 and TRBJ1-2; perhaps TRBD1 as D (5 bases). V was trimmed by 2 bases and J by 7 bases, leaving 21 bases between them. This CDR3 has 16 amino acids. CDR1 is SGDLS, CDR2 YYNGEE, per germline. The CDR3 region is CASSVQGAGGAGGYTF. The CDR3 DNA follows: TGTGCCAGCAGCGTTCAAGGGGCGGGAGGGGCTGGTGGCTACACCTTC. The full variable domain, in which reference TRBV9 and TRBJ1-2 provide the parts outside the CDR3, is DSGVTQTPKHLITATGQRVTLRCSPRSGDLSVYWYQQSLDQGLQFLIQYYNGEERAKGNILERFSAQQFPDLHSELNLSSLELGDSALYFCASSVQGAGGAGGYTFGSGTRLTVV.

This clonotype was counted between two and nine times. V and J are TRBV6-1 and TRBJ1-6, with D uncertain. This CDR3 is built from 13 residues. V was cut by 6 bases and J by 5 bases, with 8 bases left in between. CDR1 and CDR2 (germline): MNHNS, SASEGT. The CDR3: CASRFSDNSPLHF. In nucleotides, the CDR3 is TGTGCCAGCAGATTTTCTGATAATTCACCCCTCCACTTT.

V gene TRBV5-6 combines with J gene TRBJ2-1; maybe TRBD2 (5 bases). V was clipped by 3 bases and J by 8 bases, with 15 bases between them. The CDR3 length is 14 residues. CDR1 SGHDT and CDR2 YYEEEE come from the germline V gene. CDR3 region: CASSSGLLRDEQFF. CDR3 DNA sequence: TGTGCCAGCAGCTCCGGACTGCTCCGCGATGAGCAGTTCTTC.

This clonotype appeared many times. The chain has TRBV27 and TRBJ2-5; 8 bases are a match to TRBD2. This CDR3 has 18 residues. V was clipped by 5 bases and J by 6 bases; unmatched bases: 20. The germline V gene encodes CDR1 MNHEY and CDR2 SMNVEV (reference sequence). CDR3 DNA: TGTGCCAGCAGTCCCCGGGGGGGTGGAGTTTCAGACCGGCAGACCCAGTACTTC. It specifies CASSPRGGGVSDRQTQYF.

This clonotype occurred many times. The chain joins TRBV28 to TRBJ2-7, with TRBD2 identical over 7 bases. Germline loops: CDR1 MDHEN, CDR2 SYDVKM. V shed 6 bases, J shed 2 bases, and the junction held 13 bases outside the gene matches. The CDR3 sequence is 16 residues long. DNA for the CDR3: TGTGCCAGCAGACTTCTTGGGGGGGGTACGGCCTACGAGCAGTACTTC. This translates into CASRLLGGGTAYEQYF.

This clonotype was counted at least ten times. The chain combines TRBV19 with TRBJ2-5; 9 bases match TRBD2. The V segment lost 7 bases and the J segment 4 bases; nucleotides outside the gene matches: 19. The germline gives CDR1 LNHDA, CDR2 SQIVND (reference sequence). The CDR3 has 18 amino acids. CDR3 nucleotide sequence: TGTGCCAGTAAGGGGGCTAGCGGGATTTCTGTCCTTGGAGAGACCCAGTACTTC. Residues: CASKGASGISVLGETQYF.

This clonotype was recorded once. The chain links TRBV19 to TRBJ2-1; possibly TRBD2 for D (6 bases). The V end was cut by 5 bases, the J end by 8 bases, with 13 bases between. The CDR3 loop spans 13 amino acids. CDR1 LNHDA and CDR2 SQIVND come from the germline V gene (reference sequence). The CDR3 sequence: CASSPLTGDEQFF. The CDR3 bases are TGTGCCAGTAGTCCACTTACGGGAGATGAGCAGTTCTTC.

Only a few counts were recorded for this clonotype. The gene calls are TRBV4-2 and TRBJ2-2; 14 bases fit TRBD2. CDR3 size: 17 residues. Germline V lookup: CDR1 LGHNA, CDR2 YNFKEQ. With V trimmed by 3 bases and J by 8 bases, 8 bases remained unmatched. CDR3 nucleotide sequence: TGTGCCAGCAGCCAGGGACTAGCGGGAGTTGGGGAGGGGGAGCTGTTTTTT. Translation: CASSQGLAGVGEGELFF.

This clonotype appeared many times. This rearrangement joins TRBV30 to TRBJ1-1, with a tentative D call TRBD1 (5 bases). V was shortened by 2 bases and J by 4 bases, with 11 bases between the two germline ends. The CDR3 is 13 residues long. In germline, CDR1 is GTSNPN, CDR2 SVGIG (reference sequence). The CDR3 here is CAWSRGPGTEAFF. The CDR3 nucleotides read TGTGCCTGGAGTCGGGGCCCTGGCACTGAAGCTTTCTTT.

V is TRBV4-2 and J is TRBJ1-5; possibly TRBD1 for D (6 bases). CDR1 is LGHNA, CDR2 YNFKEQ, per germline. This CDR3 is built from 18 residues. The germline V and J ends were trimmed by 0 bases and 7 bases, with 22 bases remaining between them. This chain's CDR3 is CASSQDETFTGLAQPQHF. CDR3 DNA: TGTGCCAGCAGCCAAGACGAAACCTTCACAGGGTTAGCACAGCCCCAGCATTTT.

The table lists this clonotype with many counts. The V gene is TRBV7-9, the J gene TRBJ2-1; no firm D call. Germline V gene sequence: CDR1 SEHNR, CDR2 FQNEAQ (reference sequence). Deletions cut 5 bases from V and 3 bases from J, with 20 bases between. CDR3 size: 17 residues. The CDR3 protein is CASSPRRAAAYYNEQFF. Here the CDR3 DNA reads TGTGCCAGCAGCCCAAGACGGGCCGCCGCCTACTACAATGAGCAGTTCTTC.

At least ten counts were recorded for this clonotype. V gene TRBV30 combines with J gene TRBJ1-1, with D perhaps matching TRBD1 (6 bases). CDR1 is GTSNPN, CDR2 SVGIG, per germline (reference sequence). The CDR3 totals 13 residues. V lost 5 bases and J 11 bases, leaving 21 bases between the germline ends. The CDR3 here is CAWDLTQGQGAFF. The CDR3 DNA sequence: TGTGCCTGGGATCTTACCCAGGGGCAAGGGGCTTTCTTT.

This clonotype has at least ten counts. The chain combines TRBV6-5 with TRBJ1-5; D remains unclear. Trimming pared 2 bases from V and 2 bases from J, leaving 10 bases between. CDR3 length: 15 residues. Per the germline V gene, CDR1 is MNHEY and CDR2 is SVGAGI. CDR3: CASSYAGGGNQPQHF. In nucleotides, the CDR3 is TGTGCCAGCAGTTACGCCGGCGGGGGCAATCAGCCCCAGCATTTT.

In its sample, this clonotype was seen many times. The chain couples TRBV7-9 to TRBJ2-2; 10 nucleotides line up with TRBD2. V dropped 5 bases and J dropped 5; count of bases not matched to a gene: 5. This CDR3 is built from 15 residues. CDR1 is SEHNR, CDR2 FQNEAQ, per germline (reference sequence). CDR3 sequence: CASSPPGLATGELFF. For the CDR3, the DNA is TGTGCCAGCAGCCCGCCGGGACTAGCGACCGGGGAGCTGTTTTTT.

CDR3 sequence reads: CASSLFGQGRSHSNQPQHF. The CDR3 nucleotides are TGTGCCAGCAGCTTATTCGGCCAGGGGCGTTCCCATAGCAATCAGCCCCAGCATTTT. The V call is TRBV7-3, the J call TRBJ1-5; tentative D call: TRBD1 (6 bases). This CDR3 spans 19 amino acids. V was trimmed by 2 bases and J by 0 bases, leaving 20 bases between them. The germline CDR1 and CDR2 sequences are SGHTA and FQGTGA.

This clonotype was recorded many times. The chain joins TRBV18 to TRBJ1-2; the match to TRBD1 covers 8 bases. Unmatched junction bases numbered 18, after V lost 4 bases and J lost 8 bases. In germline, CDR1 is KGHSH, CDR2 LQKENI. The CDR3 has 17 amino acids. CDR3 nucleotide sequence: TGTGCCAGCTCACAAACACGACAGGACAGGGATCGTGGAGGCTACACCTTC. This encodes CASSQTRQDRDRGGYTF.

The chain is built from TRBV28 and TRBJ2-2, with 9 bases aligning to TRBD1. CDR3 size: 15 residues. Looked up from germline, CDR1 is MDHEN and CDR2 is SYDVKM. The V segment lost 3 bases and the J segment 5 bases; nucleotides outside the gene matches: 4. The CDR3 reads CASSLGQGLTGELFF. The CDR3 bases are TGTGCCAGCAGTTTGGGACAGGGCTTAACCGGGGAGCTGTTTTTT.